This T cell receptor beta chain was captured by sequencing in a study of beta chain features in type 1 diabetes. There was one heparinised blood draw per donor, averaging roughly 0.12 L. The purity of all sorted populations exceeded 98%. The authors reverse transcribed all of the isolated RNA, so sequencing captured expressed TCRB transcripts. Sequencing used immunoSEQ multiplex PCR; TCRdb keeps in-frame clones, though not all of them. The sample records 250,000 to 400,000 clones, around 13% being singletons. Input material: central memory CD4+ T cells from blood. The receptor's source is a man between 25 and 39 years old in good health.

CDR3 residues: CASSVDTRALQYV. CDR3 nucleotide sequence: TGTGCCAGTAGTGTCGACACTAGGGCCTTGCAGTACGTC. V usage is TRBV19 and J usage is TRBJ2-7, with D perhaps matching TRBD2 (5 bases). The CDR3 spans 13 residues. Germline V gives CDR1 LNHDA, CDR2 SQIVND (reference sequence). Trimming stripped 5 bases from V and 9 bases from J, with 17 bases between.